Each of the 14 T cell receptor beta chains below was sequenced from the same sample in a study of human T cells and chemical hapten exposure. TCRdb called the RACE reads again in MiXCR, with one record for every CDR3 protein. The table includes 150,000 to 200,000 distinct CDR3 sequences, roughly 14% detected once. Documented time point: patch test 1, 2 weeks after DPC sensitization. Treatment given: therapeutic diphenylcyclopropenone sensitization with weekly scalp DPC. The input for sequencing was whole blood, taken in connection with sensitization to the hapten diphenylcyclopropenone (DPC). The receptor source for this set is a woman in her twenties or thirties with alopecia areata. Some clones in this sample may be carry-over from other donors' samples.

J is TRBJ2-5 and V is TRBV11-3; D is unresolved. V dropped 2 bases and J dropped 1 base, with 5 bases sitting between them. In germline, CDR1 is SGHNT, CDR2 YENEEA. The CDR3 has 13 amino acids. CDR3 sequence: CASSLNIQETQYF. For the CDR3, the DNA is TGTGCCAGCAGCTTAAACATCCAAGAGACCCAGTACTTC.

The rearrangement links TRBV5-1 to TRBJ1-2, with no clear D. Germline lookup yields CDR1 SGHRS and CDR2 YFSETQ. The V and J ends lost 0 bases and 8 bases respectively, with 8 bases between them. The CDR3 is 12 residues long. The DNA of the CDR3 is TGCGCCAGCAGCTTGGGGCCAAGAGGCTACACCTTC. Translating it yields CASSLGPRGYTF.

This rearrangement joins TRBV20-1 to TRBJ1-1; TRBD1 might be the D (6 bases). Looked up from germline, CDR1 is DFQATT and CDR2 is SNEGSKA (reference sequence). This CDR3 is 14 amino acids long. The germline V and J ends were trimmed by 6 bases and 10 bases, with 24 bases remaining between them. In nucleotides, the CDR3 is TGCAGTGCCGACTCATACTCGGACAGCCTTGTAGCTTTCTTT. This sequence encodes CSADSYSDSLVAFF.

This clonotype came up a few times. The chain couples TRBV6-6 to TRBJ1-6; unclear D gene. The germline CDR1 and CDR2 sequences are MNHNY and SVGAGI (reference sequence). V lost 8 bases and J lost 10, with 12 bases in between. The CDR3 contains 12 residues. The CDR3 sequence is CASAQGSSPLHF. In nucleotides, the CDR3 is TGTGCCAGCGCACAAGGCTCCTCACCCCTCCACTTT.

The chain combines TRBV25-1 with TRBJ2-1; D not resolved. The CDR3 contains 13 residues. V lost 6 bases to trimming and J lost 8 bases, with 14 bases between them. Per the germline V gene, CDR1 is MGHDK and CDR2 is SYGVNS. The CDR3 protein is CASSQGSSHEQFF. CDR3 sequence (DNA): TGTGCCAGCAGCCAAGGCAGCTCCCATGAGCAGTTCTTC.

This clonotype occurred a few times. The chain links TRBV12-3 or TRBV12-4 to TRBJ1-4; TRBD1 is a possible D gene (6 bases). The ends were cut back, 6 bases at V and 7 bases at J, with 15 bases in the middle. This CDR3 comprises 14 residues. This chain's CDR3 is CASSPRTVSEKLFF. CDR3 sequence (DNA): TGTGCCAGCAGCCCCAGGACAGTTAGTGAAAAACTGTTTTTT.

The rearrangement links TRBV18 to TRBJ2-2; possibly TRBD1 or TRBD2 for D (5 bases each). V was clipped by 6 bases and J by 0 bases, with 14 bases between them. The CDR3 is made up of 16 amino acids. Per the germline V gene, CDR1 is KGHSH and CDR2 is LQKENI. CDR3 region: CASSEPGTANTGELFF. CDR3 coding DNA: TGTGCCAGCTCGGAGCCCGGGACCGCGAACACCGGGGAGCTGTTTTTT.

This chain connects TRBV20-1 to TRBJ2-1, with D possibly TRBD2 on 7 matching bases. V lost 0 bases, J lost 1 base, and 13 bases lay in between. From germline, CDR1 is DFQATT and CDR2 SNEGSKA (reference sequence). The CDR3 has 16 residues. CDR3 DNA sequence: TGCAGTGCTAGAGATTTTGCGGGGGCGTCCTACAATGAGCAGTTCTTC. Protein: CSARDFAGASYNEQFF.

The genes are TRBV15 and TRBJ1-1; D unclear. Trimming shortened V by 3 bases and J by 3 bases, and 5 bases separated the two germline ends. The CDR3 covers 12 residues. Looked up from germline, CDR1 is LNHNV and CDR2 is YYDKDF (reference sequence). The CDR3 is CATSRVDTEAFF. The CDR3 DNA reads as TGTGCCACCAGCAGGGTCGACACTGAAGCTTTCTTT.

This clonotype showed up just a few times. This chain uses TRBV20-1 with TRBJ2-3, with D possibly matching TRBD2 (5 bases). Germline CDR1 and CDR2: DFQATT and SNEGSKA (reference sequence). CDR3 length: 13 residues. V lost 3 bases, J lost 2 bases, and 9 bases lay in between. The CDR3 loop is CSARSGFTDTQYF. CDR3 in DNA: TGCAGTGCTAGGAGCGGCTTCACAGATACGCAGTATTTT.

The V and J genes are TRBV7-9 and TRBJ1-1; D is possibly TRBD1 (5 bases). The CDR3 extends over 14 amino acids. Germline lookup yields CDR1 SEHNR and CDR2 FQNEAQ (reference sequence). Trimming removed 3 bases at V and 11 bases at J, with 19 bases between. The chain's CDR3 is CASSFNQGRGEAFF. The CDR3 region has the DNA TGTGCCAGCAGCTTCAACCAAGGAAGGGGTGAGGCTTTCTTT.

This rearrangement joins TRBV7-2 to TRBJ2-5, with a weak D call TRBD2 (5 bases). The CDR3 length is 13 residues. With 6 bases removed from V and 5 bases from J, the gap between germline ends came to 13 bases. Germline V gives CDR1 SGHTA, CDR2 FQGNSA. CDR3 nucleotides: TGTGCCAGCAGACGGACTCCCCAGGAGACCCAGTACTTC. Its protein is CASRRTPQETQYF.

This clonotype was counted a few times. The junction departs from germline at one end; a sequencing error may be responsible. This chain connects TRBV11-3 to TRBJ1-4, with D possibly being TRBD1 (5 bases). The CDR3 spans 16 residues. From germline, CDR1 is SGHNT and CDR2 YENEEA. CDR3 loop: CASSLERPRGGEKLFF. The CDR3 nucleotides are TGTGCCAGCAGCCTAGAACGGCCGAGGGGTGGTGAAAAACTGTTTTTT.

The chain couples TRBV12-5 to TRBJ1-1; a weak D match, TRBD1 (6 bases). CDR3 length equals 15 residues. Trimming left V 5 bases short and J 1 base short, with 14 bases between. Germline CDR1 is LGHNT and CDR2 is FRNRAP. Here the CDR3 reads CASGRDTRGNTEAFF. CDR3 sequence (DNA): TGTGCTAGTGGTAGGGACACGCGGGGGAACACTGAAGCTTTCTTT.